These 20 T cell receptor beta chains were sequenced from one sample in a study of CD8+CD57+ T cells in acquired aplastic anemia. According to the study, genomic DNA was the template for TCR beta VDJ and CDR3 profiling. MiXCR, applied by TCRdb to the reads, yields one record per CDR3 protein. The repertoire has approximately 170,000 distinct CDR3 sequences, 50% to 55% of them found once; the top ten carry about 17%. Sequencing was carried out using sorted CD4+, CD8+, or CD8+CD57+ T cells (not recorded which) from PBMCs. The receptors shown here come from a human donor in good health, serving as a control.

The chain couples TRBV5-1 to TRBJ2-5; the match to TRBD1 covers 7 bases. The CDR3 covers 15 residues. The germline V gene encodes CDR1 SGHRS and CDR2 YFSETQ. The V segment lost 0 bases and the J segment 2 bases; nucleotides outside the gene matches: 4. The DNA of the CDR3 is TGCGCCAGCAGCTTGGTTGGGACAGATCAAGAGACCCAGTACTTC. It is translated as CASSLVGTDQETQYF.

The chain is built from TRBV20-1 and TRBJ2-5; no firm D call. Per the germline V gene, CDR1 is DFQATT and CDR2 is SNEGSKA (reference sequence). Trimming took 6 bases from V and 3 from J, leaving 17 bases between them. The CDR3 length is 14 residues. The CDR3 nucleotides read TGCAGTGCCCCTGCGGCAGGCTGGAAAGAGACCCAGTACTTC. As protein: CSAPAAGWKETQYF.

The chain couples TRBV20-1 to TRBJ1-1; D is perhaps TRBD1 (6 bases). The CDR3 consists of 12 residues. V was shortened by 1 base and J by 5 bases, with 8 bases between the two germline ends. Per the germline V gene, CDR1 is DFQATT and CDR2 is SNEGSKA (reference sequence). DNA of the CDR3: TGCAGTGCTAGAGGGAGGGGGACTGAAGCTTTCTTT. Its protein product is CSARGRGTEAFF.

The CDR3 bases are TGTGCCAGCAGCAACTACAGGGATGATCAGCCCCAGCATTTT. Its translation is CASSNYRDDQPQHF. V and J are TRBV9 and TRBJ1-5; perhaps TRBD1 as D (6 bases). Trimming removed 4 bases from V and 5 bases from J, with 13 bases in between. Per germline, CDR1 SGDLS and CDR2 YYNGEE. The CDR3 covers 14 residues.

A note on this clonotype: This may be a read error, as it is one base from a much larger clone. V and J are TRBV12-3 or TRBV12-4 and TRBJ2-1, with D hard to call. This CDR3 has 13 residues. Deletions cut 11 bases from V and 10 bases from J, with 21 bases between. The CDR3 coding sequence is TGTGCCGTATCCAACCGCTTCAACTACGAGCAGTTCTTC. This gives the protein CAVSNRFNYEQFF.

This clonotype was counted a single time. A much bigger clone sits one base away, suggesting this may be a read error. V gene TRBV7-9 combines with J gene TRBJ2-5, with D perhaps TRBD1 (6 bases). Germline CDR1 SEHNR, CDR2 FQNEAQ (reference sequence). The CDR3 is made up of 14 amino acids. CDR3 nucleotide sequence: TGTGCCATCAGCCACAAAACAGGGAAAGAGACCCAGTACTTC. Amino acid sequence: CAISHKTGKETQYF.

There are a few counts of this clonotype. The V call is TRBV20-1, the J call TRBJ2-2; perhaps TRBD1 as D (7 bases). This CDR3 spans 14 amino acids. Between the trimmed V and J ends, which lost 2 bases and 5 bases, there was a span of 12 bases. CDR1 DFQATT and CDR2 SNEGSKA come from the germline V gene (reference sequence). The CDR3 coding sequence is TGCAGTGCTAGATCACAGGGGAGGACCGGGGAGCTGTTTTTT. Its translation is CSARSQGRTGELFF.

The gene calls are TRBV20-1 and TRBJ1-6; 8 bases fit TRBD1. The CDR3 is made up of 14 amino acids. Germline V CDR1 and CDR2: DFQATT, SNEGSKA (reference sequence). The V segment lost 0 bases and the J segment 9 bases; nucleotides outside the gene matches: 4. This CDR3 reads CSARDETGGSPLHF. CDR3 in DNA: TGCAGTGCTAGAGATGAAACAGGGGGTTCACCCCTCCACTTT.

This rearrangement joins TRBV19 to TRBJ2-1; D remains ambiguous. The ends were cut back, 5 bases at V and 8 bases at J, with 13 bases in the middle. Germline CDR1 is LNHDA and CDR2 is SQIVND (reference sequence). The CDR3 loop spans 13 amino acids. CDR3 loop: CASSVGRMHEQFF. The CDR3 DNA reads TGTGCCAGTAGTGTGGGCAGGATGCATGAGCAGTTCTTC.

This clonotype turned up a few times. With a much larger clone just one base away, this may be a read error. CDR3 sequence: CASSLRSSTGTYSNQPQHF. The CDR3, as DNA: TGTGCCAGCAGCTTAAGGTCTTCGACAGGAACCTATAGCAATCAGCCCCAGCATTTT. This chain joins TRBV7-9 and TRBJ1-5; the D gene is possibly TRBD1 (6 bases). Germline V gene sequence: CDR1 SEHNR, CDR2 FQNEAQ (reference sequence). The CDR3 runs to 19 residues. V was clipped by 2 bases and J by 0 bases, with 20 bases between them.

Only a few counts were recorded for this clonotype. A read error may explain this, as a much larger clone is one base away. The CDR3 nucleotides read TGCGCCAGCGGCCCATTACAGGGGAACACAGATACGCAGTATTTT. Amino acids: CASGPLQGNTDTQYF. This rearrangement joins TRBV5-1 to TRBJ2-3; TRBD1 matches at 7 bases. The CDR3 sequence is 15 residues long. Germline V lookup: CDR1 SGHRS, CDR2 YFSETQ. V lost 7 bases to trimming and J lost 2 bases; unmatched junction nucleotides: 10.

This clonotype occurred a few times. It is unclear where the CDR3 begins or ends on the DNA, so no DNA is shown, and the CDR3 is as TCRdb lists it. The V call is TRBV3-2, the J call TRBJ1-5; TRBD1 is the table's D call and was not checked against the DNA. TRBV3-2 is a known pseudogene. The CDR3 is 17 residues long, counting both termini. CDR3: CASSQVGTGISNQPQHF.

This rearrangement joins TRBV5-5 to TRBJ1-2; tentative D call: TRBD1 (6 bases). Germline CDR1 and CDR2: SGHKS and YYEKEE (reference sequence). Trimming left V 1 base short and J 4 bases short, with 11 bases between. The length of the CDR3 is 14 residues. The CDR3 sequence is CASSLTTGTYGYTF. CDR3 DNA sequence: TGTGCCAGCAGCTTGACAACAGGGACCTATGGCTACACCTTC.

This chain's CDR3 is CATSARGYEQYF. CDR3 sequence (DNA): TGTGCCACCAGTGCCAGGGGCTACGAGCAGTACTTC. The chain combines TRBV24-1 with TRBJ2-7; tentative D call: TRBD1 (6 bases). This CDR3 is built from 12 residues. The germline CDR1 and CDR2 sequences are KGHDR and SFDVKD. V lost 5 bases and J lost 3, with 7 bases in between.

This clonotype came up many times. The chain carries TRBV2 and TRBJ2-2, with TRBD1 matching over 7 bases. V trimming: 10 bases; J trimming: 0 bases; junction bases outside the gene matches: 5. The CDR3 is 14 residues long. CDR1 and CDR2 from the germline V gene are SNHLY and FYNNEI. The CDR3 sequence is CATETGTNTGELFF. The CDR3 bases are TGTGCCACCGAGACAGGGACGAACACCGGGGAGCTGTTTTTT. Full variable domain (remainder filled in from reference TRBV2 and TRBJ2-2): EPEVTQTPSHQVTQMGQEVILRCVPISNHLYFYWYRQILGQKVEFLVSFYNNEISEKSEIFDDQFSVERPDGSNFTLKIRSTKLEDSAMYFCATETGTNTGELFFGEGSRLTVL.

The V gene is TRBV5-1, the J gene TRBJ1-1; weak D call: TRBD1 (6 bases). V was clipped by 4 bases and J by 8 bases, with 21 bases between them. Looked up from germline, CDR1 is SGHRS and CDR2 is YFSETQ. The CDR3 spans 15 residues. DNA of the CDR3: TGCGCCAGCAGCGACCCCGGACAGACCCTTAGAGAAGCTTTCTTT. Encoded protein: CASSDPGQTLREAFF.

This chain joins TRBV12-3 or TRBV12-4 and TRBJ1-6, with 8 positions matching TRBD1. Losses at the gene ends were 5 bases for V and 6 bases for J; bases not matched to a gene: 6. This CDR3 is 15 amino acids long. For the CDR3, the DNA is TGTGCCAGCAGTCCGGCCGGACAGGGTAATTCACCCCTCCACTTT. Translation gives CASSPAGQGNSPLHF.

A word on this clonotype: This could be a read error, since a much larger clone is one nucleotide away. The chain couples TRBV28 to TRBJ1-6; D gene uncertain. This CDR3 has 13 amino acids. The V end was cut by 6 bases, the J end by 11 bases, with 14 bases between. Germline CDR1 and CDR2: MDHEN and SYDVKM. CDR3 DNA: TGTGCCAGCAGAGAGTTGGTGGGTGCACCCCTCCACTTT. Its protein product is CASRELVGAPLHF.

The CDR3 DNA is TGTGCCAGCAGTCCCCTCAGGGGGGGCTCCTACGAGCAGTACTTC. Protein: CASSPLRGGSYEQYF. The gene calls are TRBV27 and TRBJ2-7; either TRBD1 or TRBD2 may supply D (7 bases each). CDR3 length: 15 amino acids. CDR1 MNHEY and CDR2 SMNVEV come from the germline V gene (reference sequence). Between the trimmed V and J ends, which lost 5 bases and 0 bases, there was a span of 14 bases.

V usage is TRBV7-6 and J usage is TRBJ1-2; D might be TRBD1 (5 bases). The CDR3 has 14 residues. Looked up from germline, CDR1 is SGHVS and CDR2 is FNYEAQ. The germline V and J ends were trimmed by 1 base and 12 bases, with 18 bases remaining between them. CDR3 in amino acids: CASSLGQGWSGNTF. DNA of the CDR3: TGTGCCAGCAGCTTAGGTCAGGGTTGGTCTGGAAACACCTTC.